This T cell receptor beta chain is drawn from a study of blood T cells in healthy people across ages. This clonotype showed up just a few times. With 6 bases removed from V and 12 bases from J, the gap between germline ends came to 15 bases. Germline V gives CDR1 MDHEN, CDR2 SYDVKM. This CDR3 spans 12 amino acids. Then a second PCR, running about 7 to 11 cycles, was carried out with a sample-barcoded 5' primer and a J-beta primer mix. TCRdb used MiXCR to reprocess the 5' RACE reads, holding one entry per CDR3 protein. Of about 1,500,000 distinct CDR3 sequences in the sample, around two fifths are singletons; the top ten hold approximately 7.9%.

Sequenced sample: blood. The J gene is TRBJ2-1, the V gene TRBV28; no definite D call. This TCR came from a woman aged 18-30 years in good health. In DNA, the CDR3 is TGTGCCAGCAGCTCTTCTTTTAGAGGGCAGTTCTTC. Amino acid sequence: CASSSSFRGQFF.